Each of the 7 T cell receptor beta chains below was sequenced from the same sample in a study of Ad26.COV2.S vaccination and SARS-CoV-2 variants. The treatment here: about 20 received Ad26.COV2.S at low or high dose, single or two shots; roughly five received placebo; per-sample allocation not given. Sampling happened 63 days after the first vaccine or placebo injection. Libraries were prepared by immunoSEQ multiplex PCR; TCRdb keeps only in-frame clonotypes and omits some of them. The sample includes 500,000 or so clones, around nine tenths seen only once; the top ten take around 13%. The source material was peripheral blood, sampled in a trial of Ad26.COV2.S vaccine versus placebo. The receptor set was obtained from a person aged 18 to 59 who received the Ad26.COV2.S COVID-19 vaccine or a placebo.

The chain uses TRBV10-3 and TRBJ2-7; TRBD2 aligns across 9 bases. Trimming took 6 bases from V and 3 from J; bases not matched to a gene: 12. This CDR3 is 16 amino acids long. Germline CDR1 is ENHRY and CDR2 is SYGVKD. CDR3 protein: CAIRGFEASGNYEQYF. DNA of the CDR3: TGTGCCATCAGGGGGTTTGAGGCTAGCGGGAACTACGAGCAGTACTTC.

The chain has TRBV28 and TRBJ1-3; D remains ambiguous. Germline assignment: CDR1 MDHEN and CDR2 SYDVKM. CDR3 size: 13 residues. Trimming took off 4 bases at V and 2 bases at J, with 6 bases between the two ends. CDR3 sequence (DNA): TGTGCCAGCAGTTCTCAACCTGGAAACACCATATATTTT. It encodes CASSSQPGNTIYF. The full variable domain, its missing parts supplied by reference TRBV28 and TRBJ1-3, is DVKVTQSSRYLVKRTGEKVFLECVQDMDHENMFWYRQDPGLGLRLIYFSYDVKMKEKGDIPEGYSVSREKKERFSLILESASTNQTSMYLCASSSQPGNTIYFGEGSWLTVV.

This clone is a singleton in its sample. The J gene is TRBJ2-1, the V gene TRBV5-4, with TRBD1 matching 7 bases. The germline gives CDR1 SGHNT, CDR2 YYREEE (reference sequence). With 4 bases clipped from V and 6 bases from J, the junction kept 7 bases outside the gene matches. This CDR3 is 14 amino acids long. CDR3 DNA sequence: TGTGCCAGCAGCCCCCGAGGGGGCCGCAATGAGCAGTTCTTC. Its protein is CASSPRGGRNEQFF.

The J gene is TRBJ1-6, the V gene TRBV29-1; TRBD1 matches 10 bases. The CDR3 runs to 13 residues. Germline CDR1 SQVTM, CDR2 ANQGSEA. Unmatched junction bases numbered 2, after V lost 6 bases and J lost 6 bases. The CDR3 is CSVGQGLNSPLHF. The CDR3 DNA reads TGCAGCGTGGGACAGGGGCTTAATTCACCCCTCCACTTT.

The V call is TRBV28, the J call TRBJ1-2; no clear D. Per the germline V gene, CDR1 is MDHEN and CDR2 is SYDVKM. The CDR3 loop spans 12 amino acids. With 6 bases removed from V and 8 bases from J, the gap between germline ends came to 13 bases. This chain's CDR3 is CASRPVLGGYTF. In DNA, the CDR3 is TGTGCCAGCAGACCGGTCTTAGGGGGCTACACCTTC.

This rearrangement joins TRBV7-8 to TRBJ2-3, with a tentative D call TRBD2 (5 bases). Trimming cost V 1 base and J 1 base, with 12 bases left between them. The CDR3 has 16 residues. The V gene's germline CDR1 is SGHVS and CDR2 FQNEAQ. This chain's CDR3 is CASSLGGSRGTDTQYF. CDR3 nucleotide sequence: TGTGCCAGCAGCTTAGGAGGTTCGAGGGGCACAGATACGCAGTATTTT.

The chain joins TRBV24-1 to TRBJ1-2, with D uncertain. V gave up 6 bases and J gave up 6 bases, with 19 bases separating them. The CDR3 is 15 residues long. In germline, CDR1 is KGHDR, CDR2 SFDVKD. The CDR3 is CATSSLLEGSDGYTF. In DNA form, the CDR3 reads TGTGCCACCAGTTCACTTTTGGAAGGCTCGGATGGCTACACCTTC.